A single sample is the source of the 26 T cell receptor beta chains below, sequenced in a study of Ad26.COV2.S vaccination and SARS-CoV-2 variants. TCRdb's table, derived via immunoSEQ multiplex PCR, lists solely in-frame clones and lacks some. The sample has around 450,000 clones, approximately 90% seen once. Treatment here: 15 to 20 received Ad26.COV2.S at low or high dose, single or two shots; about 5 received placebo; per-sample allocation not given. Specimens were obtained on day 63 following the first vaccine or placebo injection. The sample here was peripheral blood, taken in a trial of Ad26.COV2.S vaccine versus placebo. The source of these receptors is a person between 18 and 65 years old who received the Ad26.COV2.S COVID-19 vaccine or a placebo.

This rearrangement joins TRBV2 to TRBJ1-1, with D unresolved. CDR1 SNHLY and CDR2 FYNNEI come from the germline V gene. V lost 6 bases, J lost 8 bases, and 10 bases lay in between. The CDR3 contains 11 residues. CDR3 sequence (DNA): TGTGCCAGCAGGCTAGGGTTCGAAGCTTTCTTT. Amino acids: CASRLGFEAFF.

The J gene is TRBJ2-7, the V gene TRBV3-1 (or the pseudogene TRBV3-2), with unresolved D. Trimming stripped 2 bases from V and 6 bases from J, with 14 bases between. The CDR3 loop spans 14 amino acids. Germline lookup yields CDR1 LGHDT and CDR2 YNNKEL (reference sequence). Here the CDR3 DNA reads TGTGCCAGCAGCCAACTGCAAGCAGCTAGCGAGCAGTACTTC. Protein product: CASSQLQAASEQYF.

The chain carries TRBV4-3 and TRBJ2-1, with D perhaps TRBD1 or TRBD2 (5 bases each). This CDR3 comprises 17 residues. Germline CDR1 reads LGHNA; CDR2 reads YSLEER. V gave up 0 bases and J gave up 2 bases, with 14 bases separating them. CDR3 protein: CASSQDLRGGTYNEQFF. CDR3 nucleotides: TGCGCCAGCAGCCAAGATTTGAGGGGCGGAACCTACAATGAGCAGTTCTTC.

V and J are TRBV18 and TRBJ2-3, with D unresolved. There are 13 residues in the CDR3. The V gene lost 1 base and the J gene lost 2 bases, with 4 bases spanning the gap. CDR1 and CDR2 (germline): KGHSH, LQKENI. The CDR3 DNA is TGTGCCAGCTCACCACAGGACACAGATACGCAGTATTTT. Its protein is CASSPQDTDTQYF.

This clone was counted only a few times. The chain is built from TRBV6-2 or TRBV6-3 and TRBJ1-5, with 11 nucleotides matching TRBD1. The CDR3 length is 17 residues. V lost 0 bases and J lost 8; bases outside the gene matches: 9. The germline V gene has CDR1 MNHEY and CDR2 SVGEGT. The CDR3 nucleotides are TGTGCCAGCAGTTACTCGATCGCGGACAGGGGGCTAGAGCCCCAGCATTTT. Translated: CASSYSIADRGLEPQHF.

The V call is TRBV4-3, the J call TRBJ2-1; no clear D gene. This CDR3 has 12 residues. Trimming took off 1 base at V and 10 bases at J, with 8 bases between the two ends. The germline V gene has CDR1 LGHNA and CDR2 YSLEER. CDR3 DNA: TGCGCCAGCAGCCAAGTTGCGTGGGAGCAGTTCTTC. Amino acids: CASSQVAWEQFF.

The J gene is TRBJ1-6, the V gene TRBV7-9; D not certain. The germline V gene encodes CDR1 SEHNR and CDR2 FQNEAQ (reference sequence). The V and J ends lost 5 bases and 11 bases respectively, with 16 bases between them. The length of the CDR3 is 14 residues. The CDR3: CASSAPGRRTPLHF. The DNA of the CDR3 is TGTGCCAGCAGCGCTCCGGGCAGGAGGACACCCCTCCACTTT.

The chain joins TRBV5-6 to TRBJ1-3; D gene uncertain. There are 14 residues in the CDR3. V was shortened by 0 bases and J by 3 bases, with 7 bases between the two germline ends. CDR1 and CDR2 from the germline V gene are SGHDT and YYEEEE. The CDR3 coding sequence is TGTGCCAGCAGCTTGGTCCAGAGTGGAAACACCATATATTTT. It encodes CASSLVQSGNTIYF.

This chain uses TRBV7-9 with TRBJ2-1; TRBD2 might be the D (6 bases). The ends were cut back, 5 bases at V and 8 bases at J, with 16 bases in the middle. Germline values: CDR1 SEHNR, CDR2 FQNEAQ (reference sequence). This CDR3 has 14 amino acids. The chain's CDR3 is CASSPGGGWDEQFF. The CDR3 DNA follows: TGTGCCAGCAGCCCCGGGGGAGGCTGGGATGAGCAGTTCTTC.

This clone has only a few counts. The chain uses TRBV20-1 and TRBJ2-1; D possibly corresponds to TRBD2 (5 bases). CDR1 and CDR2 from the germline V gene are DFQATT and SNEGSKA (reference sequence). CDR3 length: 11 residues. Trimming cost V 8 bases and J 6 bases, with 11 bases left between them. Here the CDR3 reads CSRAAPNEQFF. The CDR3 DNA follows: TGCAGTAGAGCGGCCCCCAATGAGCAGTTCTTC.

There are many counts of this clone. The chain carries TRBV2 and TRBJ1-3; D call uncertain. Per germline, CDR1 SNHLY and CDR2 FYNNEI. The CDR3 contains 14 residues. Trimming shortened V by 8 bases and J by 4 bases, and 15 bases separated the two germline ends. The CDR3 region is CASCGGRSGNTIYF. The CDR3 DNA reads TGTGCCAGCTGTGGAGGGAGAAGCGGAAACACCATATATTTT. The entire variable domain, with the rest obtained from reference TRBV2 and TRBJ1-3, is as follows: EPEVTQTPSHQVTQMGQEVILRCVPISNHLYFYWYRQILGQKVEFLVSFYNNEISEKSEIFDDQFSVERPDGSNFTLKIRSTKLEDSAMYFCASCGGRSGNTIYFGEGSWLTVV.

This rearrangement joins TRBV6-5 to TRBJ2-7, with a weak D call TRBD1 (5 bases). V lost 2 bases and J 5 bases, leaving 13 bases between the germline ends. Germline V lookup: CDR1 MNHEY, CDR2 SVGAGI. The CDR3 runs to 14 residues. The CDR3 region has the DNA TGTGCCAGCAGTTACAGGCCAGGGTCGGACGAGCAGTACTTC. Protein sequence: CASSYRPGSDEQYF.

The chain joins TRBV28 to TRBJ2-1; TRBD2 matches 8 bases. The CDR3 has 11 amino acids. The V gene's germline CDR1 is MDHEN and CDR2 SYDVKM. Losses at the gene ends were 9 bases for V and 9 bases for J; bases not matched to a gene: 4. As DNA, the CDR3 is TGTGCCAGTGGACTAGCTTTTGAGCAGTTCTTC. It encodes CASGLAFEQFF.

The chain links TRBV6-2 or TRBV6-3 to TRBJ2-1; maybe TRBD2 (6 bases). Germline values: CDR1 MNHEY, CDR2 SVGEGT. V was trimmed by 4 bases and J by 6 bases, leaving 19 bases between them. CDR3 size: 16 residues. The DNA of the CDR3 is TGTGCCAGCAGTTGGTCACTAGCCGCCCCCCCCAATGAGCAGTTCTTC. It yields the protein CASSWSLAAPPNEQFF.

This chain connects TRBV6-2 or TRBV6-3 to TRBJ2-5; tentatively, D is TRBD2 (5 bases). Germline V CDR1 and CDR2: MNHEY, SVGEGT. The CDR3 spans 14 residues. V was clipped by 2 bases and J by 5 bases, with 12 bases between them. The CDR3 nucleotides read TGTGCCAGCAGTTACCTCGGGGTCCGGGAGACCCAGTACTTC. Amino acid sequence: CASSYLGVRETQYF.

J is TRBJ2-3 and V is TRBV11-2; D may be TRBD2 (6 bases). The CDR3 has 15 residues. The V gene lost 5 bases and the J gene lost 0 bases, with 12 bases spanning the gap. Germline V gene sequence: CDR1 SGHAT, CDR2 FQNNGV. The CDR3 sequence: CASSPTGGSTDTQYF. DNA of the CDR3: TGTGCCAGCAGCCCTACCGGGGGTAGCACAGATACGCAGTATTTT.

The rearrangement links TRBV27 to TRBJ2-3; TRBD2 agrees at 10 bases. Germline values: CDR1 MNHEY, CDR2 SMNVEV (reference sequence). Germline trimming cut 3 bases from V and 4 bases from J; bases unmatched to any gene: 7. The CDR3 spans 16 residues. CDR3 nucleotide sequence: TGTGCCAGCAGTTTCAGCGGGAGGGCCGTTTCAGATACGCAGTATTTT. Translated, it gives CASSFSGRAVSDTQYF.

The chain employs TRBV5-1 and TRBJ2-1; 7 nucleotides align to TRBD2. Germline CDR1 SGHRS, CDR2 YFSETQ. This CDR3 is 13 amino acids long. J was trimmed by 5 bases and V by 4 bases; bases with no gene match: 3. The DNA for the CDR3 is TGCGCCAGCAGCGTTCTAGCGGACAATGAGCAGTTCTTC. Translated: CASSVLADNEQFF.

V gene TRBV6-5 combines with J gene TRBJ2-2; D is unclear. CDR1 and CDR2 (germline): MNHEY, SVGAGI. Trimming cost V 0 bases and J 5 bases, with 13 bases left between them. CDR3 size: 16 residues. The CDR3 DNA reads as TGTGCCAGCAGTTACTCTGGGCCTCCCCTGACCGGGGAGCTGTTTTTT. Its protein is CASSYSGPPLTGELFF.

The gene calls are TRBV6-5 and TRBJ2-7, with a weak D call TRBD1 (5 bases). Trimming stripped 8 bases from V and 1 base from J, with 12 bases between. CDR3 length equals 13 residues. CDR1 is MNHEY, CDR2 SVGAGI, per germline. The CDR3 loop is CASQNDRSYEQYF. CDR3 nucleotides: TGTGCCAGCCAAAATGACAGATCCTACGAGCAGTACTTC.

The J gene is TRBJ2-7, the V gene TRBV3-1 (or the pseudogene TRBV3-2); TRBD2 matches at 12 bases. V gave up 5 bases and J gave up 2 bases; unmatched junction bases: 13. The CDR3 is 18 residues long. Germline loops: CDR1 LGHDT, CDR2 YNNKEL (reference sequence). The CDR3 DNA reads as TGTGCCAGCAGCGAAGGATACTCTAGCGGGAGGGAAGCCTACGAGCAGTACTTC. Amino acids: CASSEGYSSGREAYEQYF.

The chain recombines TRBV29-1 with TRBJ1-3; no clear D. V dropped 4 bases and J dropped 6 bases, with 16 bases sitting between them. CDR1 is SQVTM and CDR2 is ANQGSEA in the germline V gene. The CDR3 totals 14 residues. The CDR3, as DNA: TGCAGCGTTGTGGAACAATCTGCCGAAAACACCATATATTTT. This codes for CSVVEQSAENTIYF.

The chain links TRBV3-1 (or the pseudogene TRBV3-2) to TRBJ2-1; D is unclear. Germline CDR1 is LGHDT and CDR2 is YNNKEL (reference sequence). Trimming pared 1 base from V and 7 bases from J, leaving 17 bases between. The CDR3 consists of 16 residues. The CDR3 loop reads CASSQVAAAVGNEQFF. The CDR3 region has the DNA TGTGCCAGCAGCCAAGTGGCGGCCGCCGTGGGTAATGAGCAGTTCTTC.

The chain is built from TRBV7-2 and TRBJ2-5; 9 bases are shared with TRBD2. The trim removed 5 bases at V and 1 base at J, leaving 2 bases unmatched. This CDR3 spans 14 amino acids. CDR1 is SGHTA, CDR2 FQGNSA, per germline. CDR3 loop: CASSVLAGQETQYF. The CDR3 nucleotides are TGTGCCAGCAGCGTACTAGCGGGCCAAGAGACCCAGTACTTC.

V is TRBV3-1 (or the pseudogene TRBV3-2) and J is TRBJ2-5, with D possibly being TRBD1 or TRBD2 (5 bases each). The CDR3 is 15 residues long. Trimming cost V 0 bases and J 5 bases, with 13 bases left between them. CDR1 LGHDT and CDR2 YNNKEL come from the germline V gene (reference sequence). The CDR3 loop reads CASSQEGAGLETQYF. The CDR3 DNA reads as TGTGCCAGCAGCCAAGAAGGGGCGGGTTTGGAGACCCAGTACTTC.

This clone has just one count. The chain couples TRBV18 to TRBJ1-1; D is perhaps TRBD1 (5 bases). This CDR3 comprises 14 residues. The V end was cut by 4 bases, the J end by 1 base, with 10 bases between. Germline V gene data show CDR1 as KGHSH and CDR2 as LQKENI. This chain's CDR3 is CASSRQTTNTEAFF. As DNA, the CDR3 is TGTGCCAGCTCACGACAGACAACGAACACTGAAGCTTTCTTT.